This T cell receptor beta chain was identified in a study of molecular identifiers for immune sequencing clone quantification. General study results and limits: It was shown that clones above 20 RNA copies held over 99% of effector molecules, but under 1% in naive cells.

This clonotype was counted at least ten times. Its antigen is undetermined. A single record per CDR3 protein comes from TCRdb applying MiXCR to the PCR reads. The repertoire holds over 600,000 distinct CDR3 sequences, about 20% seen once, with roughly 0.83% in the top ten. The germline V gene has CDR1 DFQATT and CDR2 SNEGSKA (reference sequence). Deletions cut 1 base from V and 1 base from J, with 8 bases between. The CDR3 totals 13 residues. The sequence derives from a human donor in good health. Some libraries in this study had Jurkat cell RNA spiked in. This chain links TRBV20-1 with TRBJ2-7; D not certain. The sample taken for sequencing was naive CD8+ T cells from blood, with Jurkat cell RNA spiked in. Regarding subset: FACS-sorted CD8+CD4-CCR7+CD45RA+ naive T cells. The CDR3 region has the DNA TGCAGTGCTAGAGCGGACCCATCCTACGAGCAGTACTTC. This gives the protein CSARADPSYEQYF.